These T cell receptor beta chains were read from a single sample in a study of shared clonotypes between healthy human individuals. The data were produced by immunoSEQ multiplex PCR, yet TCRdb's version contains in-frame clones alone and is incomplete. The repertoire has 600,000 to 750,000 clones, around 90% of them found once; the top ten carry 34%. Source material: memory CD8+ T cells from PBMCs. The receptors stem from a man younger than 35 in good health. Some clones in this sample may be carry-over from other donors' samples. CDR3s include the opening cysteine and the closing phenylalanine or tryptophan. D genes are given only for firm matches. Expanded clones are given a class, and other clones once, few, many or no size at all.

abundance: -
v_gene: TRBV4-1
j_gene: TRBJ1-2
d_gene: TRBD1
CDR3nt: TGCGCCAGCAGCCAAGTGAGTACCGGGACAGGGTATGGCTACACCTTC
CDR3aa: CASSQVSTGTGYGYTF

abundance: -
v_gene: TRBV27
j_gene: TRBJ2-3
d_gene: -
CDR3nt: TGTGCCAGCAGGGATCTTGGACCCTTGGATACGCAGTATTTT
CDR3aa: CASRDLGPLDTQYF

abundance: once
v_gene: TRBV29-1
j_gene: TRBJ1-2
d_gene: -
CDR3nt: TGCAGCGTTGAAGGGCTTCCCTCGGAGGGCTATGGCTACACCTTC
CDR3aa: CSVEGLPSEGYGYTF

abundance: -
v_gene: TRBV29-1
j_gene: TRBJ2-1
d_gene: TRBD2
CDR3nt: TGCAGCCTAGGACTAGCGGGGTACAATGAGCAGTTCTTC
CDR3aa: CSLGLAGYNEQFF

abundance: -
v_gene: TRBV19
j_gene: TRBJ1-1
d_gene: -
CDR3nt: TGTGCCAGTACCTCAGTGGGGTGGTGGACTGAAGCTTTCTTT
CDR3aa: CASTSVGWWTEAFF

abundance: -
v_gene: TRBV4-1
j_gene: TRBJ2-7
d_gene: TRBD2
CDR3nt: TGCGCCAGCAGCCAAAGGACTAGCGGGGGGTCCTACGAGCAGTACTTC
CDR3aa: CASSQRTSGGSYEQYF

abundance: -
v_gene: TRBV7-6
j_gene: TRBJ2-1
d_gene: -
CDR3nt: TGTGCCAGCAGCTTCGGGGGAGCCGGCAATGAGCAGTTCTTC
CDR3aa: CASSFGGAGNEQFF

abundance: few
v_gene: TRBV28
j_gene: TRBJ2-7
d_gene: -
CDR3nt: TGTGCCAGCAGTACTTCAGCACAGGGCCGTTCCTACGAGCAGTACTTC
CDR3aa: CASSTSAQGRSYEQYF

abundance: -
v_gene: TRBV6-5
j_gene: TRBJ1-4
d_gene: -
CDR3nt: TGTGCCAGCAACAAACAGGGTTCAAAAGAAAAACTGTTTTTT
CDR3aa: CASNKQGSKEKLFF

abundance: -
v_gene: TRBV19
j_gene: TRBJ1-1
d_gene: -
CDR3nt: TGTGCCAGTAGCCCCCGCGGGGTTACTGAAGCTTTCTTT
CDR3aa: CASSPRGVTEAFF

abundance: -
v_gene: TRBV28
j_gene: TRBJ2-3
d_gene: TRBD2
CDR3nt: TGTGCCAGCAGTTTCCCGCCCCTAGCGGGAGGGCAGTATTTT
CDR3aa: CASSFPPLAGGQYF

abundance: few
v_gene: TRBV7-8
j_gene: TRBJ2-3
d_gene: -
CDR3nt: TGTGCCAGCAGCTCTTACGGGGCTACAGATACGCAGTATTTT
CDR3aa: CASSSYGATDTQYF

abundance: -
v_gene: TRBV19
j_gene: TRBJ2-1
d_gene: -
CDR3nt: TGTGCCAGTAGTATAGGTGGGTACTACTCCTACAATGAGCAGTTCTTC
CDR3aa: CASSIGGYYSYNEQFF

abundance: -
v_gene: TRBV7-2
j_gene: TRBJ2-6
d_gene: TRBD2
CDR3nt: TGTGCCAGCGGGGGAGGGGCAGGGCTTCGCTCTGGGGCCAACGTCCTGACTTTC
CDR3aa: CASGGGAGLRSGANVLTF

abundance: -
v_gene: TRBV29-1
j_gene: TRBJ1-2
d_gene: -
CDR3nt: TGCAGCGTTGACGTGCCCATCGCACAGGGCACCCTCTATGGCTACACCTTC
CDR3aa: CSVDVPIAQGTLYGYTF

abundance: -
v_gene: TRBV27
j_gene: TRBJ2-3
d_gene: TRBD1
CDR3nt: TGTGCCAGCAGCCGGTATGCGGACAGGGAAGATGGAGATACGCAGTATTTT
CDR3aa: CASSRYADREDGDTQYF

abundance: -
v_gene: TRBV28
j_gene: TRBJ1-1
d_gene: -
CDR3nt: TGTGCCAGCAGTTTGGCGGGGAAGGCTGAAGCTTTCTTT
CDR3aa: CASSLAGKAEAFF

abundance: few
v_gene: TRBV27
j_gene: TRBJ2-7
d_gene: -
CDR3nt: TGTGCCAGCCAGCTATCCCCCTCCTACGAGCAGTACTTC
CDR3aa: CASQLSPSYEQYF

abundance: -
v_gene: TRBV7-2
j_gene: TRBJ2-7
d_gene: -
CDR3nt: TGTGCCAGCAGCCCCCCGGAACGTTACGAGCAGTACTTC
CDR3aa: CASSPPERYEQYF

abundance: -
v_gene: TRBV7-3
j_gene: TRBJ1-1
d_gene: -
CDR3nt: TGTGCCAGCAGCTCCCCGGGAACTGAAGCTTTCTTT
CDR3aa: CASSSPGTEAFF